What follows are 14 T cell receptor beta chains derived from one specimen sequenced in a study of T cells in Graves' hyperthyroidism and ophthalmopathy. The TCR beta CDR3 regions underwent amplification using RNA transcripts as the source. Carried out on the TCR CDR3, a first-round RT-PCR used the HTBI primer set. TCRdb analysed the multiplex PCR reads with MiXCR anew, one entry per CDR3 protein. The table shows under 250,000 distinct CDR3 sequences, with roughly 18% occurring only once. Sequencing used blood. Receptor source: a man over 45 with Graves' hyperthyroidism.

The rearrangement joins TRBV4-1 to TRBJ1-5; a weak D match, TRBD1 (5 bases). V was trimmed by 1 base and J by 7 bases, leaving 17 bases between them. Germline-derived CDR1 and CDR2 are MGHRA and YSYEKL. The CDR3 sequence is 16 residues long. The CDR3 DNA follows: TGCGCCAGCAGCCAAGTAAGAGGGGAGGGCTTCCAGCCCCAGCATTTT. Protein product: CASSQVRGEGFQPQHF.

The sample holds a few counts of this clonotype. This chain joins TRBV4-1 and TRBJ1-4, with D unresolved. V was clipped by 3 bases and J by 4 bases, with 15 bases between them. Germline CDR1 and CDR2: MGHRA and YSYEKL. This CDR3 spans 16 amino acids. The CDR3, as DNA: TGCGCCAGCAGCCAGACTTCAGTCTTTAGTAATGAAAAACTGTTTTTT. Translating it yields CASSQTSVFSNEKLFF.

Ten or more counts support this clonotype. The chain carries TRBV18 and TRBJ1-1, with D possibly TRBD1 on 6 matching bases. CDR1 KGHSH and CDR2 LQKENI come from the germline V gene. The CDR3 is 16 residues long. With 5 bases removed from V and 3 bases from J, the gap between germline ends came to 19 bases. CDR3: CASSAFFGGQDTEAFF. In nucleotides, the CDR3 is TGTGCCAGCTCAGCGTTTTTTGGGGGGCAGGACACTGAAGCTTTCTTT.

This clonotype was seen only a few times. The V gene is TRBV9, the J gene TRBJ2-1; the match to TRBD2 covers 12 bases. V gave up 0 bases and J gave up 8 bases; unmatched junction bases: 6. The CDR3 covers 16 residues. Germline V gives CDR1 SGDLS, CDR2 YYNGEE. The CDR3 loop is CASSVARTSGMYEQFF. The CDR3 coding sequence is TGTGCCAGCAGCGTAGCGCGGACTAGCGGGATGTATGAGCAGTTCTTC.

The V call is TRBV4-1, the J call TRBJ2-4; D is unresolved. V shed 0 bases and J shed 0 bases, with 9 bases lying between them. Germline V CDR1 and CDR2: MGHRA, YSYEKL. The CDR3 is 16 amino acids. CDR3 in amino acids: CASSQEHQLAKNIQYF. In DNA, the CDR3 is TGCGCCAGCAGCCAAGAGCATCAACTAGCCAAAAACATTCAGTACTTC.

J is TRBJ2-1 and V is TRBV12-3 or TRBV12-4; 13 bases are shared with TRBD2. The CDR3 runs 17 residues. V was pared by 6 bases and J by 0 bases, with 5 bases of the junction left unmatched. The CDR3 loop reads CASSQTSGRGSYNEQFF. The CDR3 coding sequence is TGTGCCAGCAGCCAAACTAGCGGGAGGGGCTCCTACAATGAGCAGTTCTTC.

This clonotype came up a few times. The chain has TRBV20-1 and TRBJ2-3, with D tentatively TRBD2 (6 bases). Looked up from germline, CDR1 is DFQATT and CDR2 is SNEGSKA (reference sequence). V dropped 8 bases and J dropped 4 bases, with 13 bases sitting between them. CDR3 length: 12 residues. Written as DNA, the CDR3 is TGCAGTCGGGAGTTACCGGCAGATACGCAGTATTTT. Protein: CSRELPADTQYF.

This chain joins TRBV4-2 and TRBJ2-3; TRBD1 agrees at 9 bases. The V gene end was trimmed by 1 base and the J gene end by 2 bases; junction bases not matched to a gene: 4. The germline V gene encodes CDR1 LGHNA and CDR2 YNFKEQ. This CDR3 contains 16 residues. CDR3 in amino acids: CASSQGTGEDTDTQYF. Here the CDR3 DNA reads TGTGCCAGCAGCCAAGGGACAGGGGAGGACACAGATACGCAGTATTTT.

This clonotype showed up many times. The DNA of the CDR3 is TGTGCCAGCAGTCCCGGACAGGGGACGGCCAAAAACATTCAGTACTTC. Protein sequence: CASSPGQGTAKNIQYF. V and J are TRBV2 and TRBJ2-4, with TRBD1 matching 9 bases. CDR1 is SNHLY, CDR2 FYNNEI, per germline. CDR3 length equals 16 residues. V lost 5 bases, J lost 1 base, and 6 bases stayed unmatched.

V usage is TRBV7-9 and J usage is TRBJ1-2; 7 nucleotides line up with TRBD1. V lost 2 bases to trimming and J lost 10 bases; unmatched junction nucleotides: 7. The germline gives CDR1 SEHNR, CDR2 FQNEAQ (reference sequence). The CDR3 is 13 residues long. The CDR3 loop reads CASSLRRGQDYTF. The CDR3 DNA is TGTGCCAGCAGCTTAAGGAGGGGGCAGGACTACACCTTC.

This clonotype has a count of ten or more. The CDR3 DNA follows: TGCGCCAGCAGCTTGGCAGGAGAGTCCTACAATGAGCAGTTCTTC. Translated: CASSLAGESYNEQFF. The chain recombines TRBV5-1 with TRBJ2-1; no reliable D call. This CDR3 comprises 15 residues. The germline CDR1 and CDR2 sequences are SGHRS and YFSETQ. V gave up 0 bases and J gave up 1 base, with 8 bases separating them.

This clonotype was observed a few times. This chain links TRBV24-1 with TRBJ2-1; D gene uncertain. This CDR3 contains 16 residues. Germline-derived CDR1 and CDR2 are KGHDR and SFDVKD. V was clipped by 7 bases and J by 0 bases, with 15 bases between them. The CDR3 protein is CATRSNVGSSYNEQFF. DNA of the CDR3: TGTGCCACCAGGTCTAACGTAGGAAGCTCCTACAATGAGCAGTTCTTC.

This clonotype was recorded at least ten times. The chain recombines TRBV20-1 with TRBJ1-1, with 8 bases lining up with TRBD1. CDR1 and CDR2 from the germline V gene are DFQATT and SNEGSKA (reference sequence). The J segment lost 10 bases and the V segment lost 6 bases, leaving 7 bases of the junction unmatched. CDR3 length equals 11 residues. The CDR3 here is CSAGQGARAFF. CDR3 nucleotides: TGCAGTGCGGGGCAGGGGGCACGAGCTTTCTTT.

Only a few counts were recorded for this clonotype. V gene TRBV6-2 or TRBV6-3 combines with J gene TRBJ2-1; the match to TRBD2 covers 7 bases. V was clipped by 6 bases and J by 9 bases; unmatched bases: 5. This CDR3 spans 12 amino acids. Germline assignment: CDR1 MNHEY and CDR2 SVGEGT. The CDR3 region is CASRPPGGEQFF. In DNA, the CDR3 is TGTGCCAGCAGACCTCCGGGGGGTGAGCAGTTCTTC.